Below, 12 T cell receptor beta chains from the same sample are listed, as sequenced in a study of radiotherapy plus CTLA-4 blockade in lung cancer (dated by TCRdb to 2016 to 2018). Library preparation used the immunoSEQ multiplex PCR assay. TCRdb re-hosts the immuneACCESS table, in-frame sequences only. Its copies lack some clones; in the studies checked, an unresolved V gene accounts for under half of them, and the cause for the rest is not known. The sample contains roughly 100,000 clones, approximately 80% of them found a single time. The ten largest clones represent about 23% of the sample. Sequencing used peripheral blood, obtained from a patient treated with radiotherapy plus ipilimumab. These receptor sequences come from a human donor with non-small cell lung cancer that progressed on radiotherapy plus ipilimumab.

This chain links TRBV5-7 with TRBJ2-2; D is ambiguous. TRBV5-7 is sorted into the ORF group, with uncertain function. CDR3 length equals 14 residues. Trimming pared 1 base from V and 6 bases from J, leaving 10 bases between. CDR3 coding DNA: TGTGCCAGCAGCTTGAGGGCAGGCCCCGGGGAGCTGTTTTTT. Translation gives CASSLRAGPGELFF.

V and J are TRBV4-2 and TRBJ2-5, with D tentatively TRBD1 or TRBD2 (5 bases each). CDR3 size: 15 residues. Trimming pared 0 bases from V and 3 bases from J, leaving 11 bases between. Germline V lookup: CDR1 LGHNA, CDR2 YNFKEQ. CDR3 sequence reads: CASSQDQRGEETQYF. The DNA for the CDR3 is TGTGCCAGCAGCCAAGATCAGAGGGGAGAAGAGACCCAGTACTTC.

The rearrangement links TRBV25-1 to TRBJ1-1, with 8 bases fitting TRBD1. The length of the CDR3 is 15 residues. V trimming: 1 base; J trimming: 1 base; junction bases outside the gene matches: 2. Looked up from germline, CDR1 is MGHDK and CDR2 is SYGVNS. The CDR3 region is CASSELQGGNTEAFF. The CDR3 DNA reads TGTGCCAGCAGTGAATTACAGGGGGGGAACACTGAAGCTTTCTTT.

This clone was detected only once. The V gene is TRBV28, the J gene TRBJ2-4, with TRBD1 matching over 11 bases. The V segment lost 2 bases and the J segment 3 bases; nucleotides outside the gene matches: 3. The CDR3 runs to 16 residues. Germline CDR1 MDHEN, CDR2 SYDVKM. The CDR3 bases are TGTGCCAGCAGTTTACTGGGACAGGGGGACAAAAACATTCAGTACTTC. The encoded protein is CASSLLGQGDKNIQYF.

The J gene is TRBJ2-7, the V gene TRBV6-6, with D possibly being TRBD2 (7 bases). The CDR3 has 15 residues. The germline V gene encodes CDR1 MNHNY and CDR2 SVGAGI (reference sequence). The V end was cut by 7 bases, the J end by 0 bases, with 16 bases between. The CDR3 sequence: CASKGGSGISYEQYF. The CDR3 DNA is TGTGCCAGCAAGGGGGGGAGCGGGATCTCCTACGAGCAGTACTTC.

Regarding this clone: The sample carries other DNA sequences with the same CDR3. The chain employs TRBV28 and TRBJ1-2, with D tentatively TRBD1 (6 bases). The germline CDR1 and CDR2 sequences are MDHEN and SYDVKM. V was cut by 6 bases and J by 6 bases, with 11 bases left in between. The CDR3 spans 12 residues. CDR3 amino acids: CASSFSGDGYTF. DNA for the CDR3: TGTGCCAGCAGCTTCTCAGGGGATGGCTACACCTTC.

This clone was observed a few times. Different DNA sequences within this sample yield the same CDR3. The rearrangement joins TRBV7-8 to TRBJ1-4; D not resolved. The CDR3 totals 14 residues. V lost 3 bases, J lost 0 bases, and 5 bases lay in between. Germline values: CDR1 SGHVS, CDR2 FQNEAQ. The CDR3, as DNA: TGTGCCAGCAGCTTGACCGCAACTAATGAAAAACTGTTTTTT. Protein: CASSLTATNEKLFF.

The chain couples TRBV6-5 to TRBJ2-2, with 7 bases lining up with TRBD1. The V gene end was trimmed by 4 bases and the J gene end by 4 bases; junction bases not matched to a gene: 6. Germline V gives CDR1 MNHEY, CDR2 SVGAGI. The length of the CDR3 is 15 residues. In nucleotides, the CDR3 is TGTGCCAGCAGTTCTCCTGGACAGGCCACCGGGGAGCTGTTTTTT. Its protein is CASSSPGQATGELFF.

The chain carries TRBV5-4 and TRBJ1-2; D is ambiguous. V shed 2 bases and J shed 2 bases, with 7 bases lying between them. The CDR3 totals 13 residues. From germline, CDR1 is SGHNT and CDR2 YYREEE (reference sequence). The CDR3 DNA reads TGTGCCAGCAGCTTTCTTGGAAACTATGGCTACACCTTC. This codes for CASSFLGNYGYTF.

The table lists this clone with a count of one. This chain uses TRBV7-8 with TRBJ2-1, with 7 bases that match TRBD2. This CDR3 is 15 amino acids long. V was clipped by 4 bases and J by 8 bases; unmatched bases: 11. The germline V gene has CDR1 SGHVS and CDR2 FQNEAQ. CDR3 sequence: CASSSSSGLDDEQFF. DNA of the CDR3: TGTGCCAGCAGCTCTTCTAGCGGACTGGACGATGAGCAGTTCTTC.

V and J are TRBV10-3 and TRBJ2-1; D unresolved. V lost 6 bases to trimming and J lost 8 bases, with 8 bases between them. Germline V CDR1 and CDR2: ENHRY, SYGVKD. The CDR3 covers 11 residues. The CDR3 region has the DNA TGTGCCATCAGAGCTATAGATGAGCAGTTCTTC. This sequence encodes CAIRAIDEQFF.

The chain is built from TRBV5-5 and TRBJ1-3, with D possibly matching TRBD1 (6 bases). The ends were cut back, 4 bases at V and 2 bases at J, with 13 bases in the middle. This CDR3 is 15 amino acids long. In germline, CDR1 is SGHKS, CDR2 YYEKEE (reference sequence). CDR3 nucleotide sequence: TGTGCCAGCAGCGCGGACAGAGTCCCTGGAAACACCATATATTTT. It yields the protein CASSADRVPGNTIYF.